These 16 T cell receptor beta chains came from one sample sequenced in a study of blood T cell repertoires in COVID-19. Assay: immunoSEQ multiplex PCR; the TCRdb copy retains only in-frame clones and omits some. The sample comprises 43,000 or so clones, about 89% of which are singletons, and approximately 15% rests with the top ten. Material: peripheral blood. These receptors were taken from a man between 60 and 70 years old with active or convalescent COVID-19.

On this clone: This same CDR3 is encoded by further DNA sequences in the sample. The chain combines TRBV18 with TRBJ1-1, with 8 bases that match TRBD1. V gave up 3 bases and J gave up 3 bases; unmatched junction bases: 3. The CDR3 runs 14 residues. CDR1 and CDR2 from the germline V gene are KGHSH and LQKENI. This CDR3 reads CASSPQTGDTEAFF. The CDR3 DNA sequence: TGTGCCAGCTCACCCCAGACAGGGGACACTGAAGCTTTCTTT. The whole variable domain, remainder taken from reference TRBV18 and TRBJ1-1, is NAGVMQNPRHLVRRRGQEARLRCSPMKGHSHVYWYRQLPEEGLKFMVYLQKENIIDESGMPKERFSAEFPKEGPSILRIQQVVRGDSAAYFCASSPQTGDTEAFFGQGTRLTVV.

The table lists this clone with a count of one. This chain's CDR3 is CASSAPGQGIWEQYF. DNA for the CDR3: TGTGCCAGCAGCGCACCGGGACAGGGGATCTGGGAGCAGTACTTC. The chain uses TRBV7-3 and TRBJ2-7, with 10 bases lining up with TRBD1. The germline gives CDR1 SGHTA, CDR2 FQGTGA. CDR3 length: 15 residues. J was trimmed by 7 bases and V by 5 bases; bases with no gene match: 11.

The V gene is TRBV6-6, the J gene TRBJ1-2, with 9 bases matching TRBD1. V shed 6 bases and J 4 bases; nucleotides not matched to a gene: 6. Per the germline V gene, CDR1 is MNHNY and CDR2 is SVGAGI (reference sequence). This CDR3 contains 14 residues. CDR3 sequence (DNA): TGTGCCAGCAGGGAAGGACAGGGGCGCTATGGCTACACCTTC. Encoded protein: CASREGQGRYGYTF.

The rearrangement links TRBV19 to TRBJ1-5; D perhaps matches TRBD1 (6 bases). With 3 bases removed from V and 6 bases from J, the gap between germline ends came to 18 bases. Looked up from germline, CDR1 is LNHDA and CDR2 is SQIVND (reference sequence). The CDR3 runs 16 residues. The CDR3 region is CASSMMGQWGGQPQHF. In DNA, the CDR3 is TGTGCCAGTAGTATGATGGGACAATGGGGCGGTCAGCCCCAGCATTTT.

V is TRBV12-3 or TRBV12-4 and J is TRBJ1-1; no definite D call. CDR3 length equals 13 residues. With 1 base removed from V and 5 bases from J, the gap between germline ends came to 8 bases. The CDR3 is CASSLVGETEAFF. The CDR3 bases are TGTGCCAGCAGTTTAGTGGGAGAGACTGAAGCTTTCTTT.

This clone was observed a few times. V is TRBV4-1 and J is TRBJ2-1, with 11 bases lining up with TRBD2. Germline V lookup: CDR1 MGHRA, CDR2 YSYEKL. J lost 0 bases, V lost 4 bases, and 8 bases had no gene match. The CDR3 sequence is 18 residues long. Written as DNA, the CDR3 is TGCGCCAGCAGCCCTCTAGCGGGGGGCCTCTCCTCCTACAATGAGCAGTTCTTC. Protein product: CASSPLAGGLSSYNEQFF.

This clone is a singleton in its sample. The V gene is TRBV6-5, the J gene TRBJ2-3; possibly TRBD1 for D (5 bases). Germline-derived CDR1 and CDR2 are MNHEY and SVGAGI. V was shortened by 4 bases and J by 6 bases, with 20 bases between the two germline ends. CDR3 size: 16 residues. The CDR3, as DNA: TGTGCCAGCAGTTCCCAACAGGTTTCCCTAAGCGATACGCAGTATTTT. Its translation: CASSSQQVSLSDTQYF.

V and J are TRBV10-3 and TRBJ1-2; D is undetermined. The V gene lost 8 bases and the J gene lost 6 bases, with 22 bases spanning the gap. Germline assignment: CDR1 ENHRY and CDR2 SYGVKD. The length of the CDR3 is 15 residues. The CDR3 here is CAIFAPGRGLDGYTF. As DNA, the CDR3 is TGTGCCATCTTCGCCCCGGGCCGAGGGTTGGATGGCTACACCTTC.

Details on this clone: At one boundary the junction diverges from the germline segment, which might be a read error. The genes are TRBV7-8 and TRBJ1-2; a weak D match, TRBD1 (6 bases). This CDR3 spans 14 amino acids. Looked up from germline, CDR1 is SGHVS and CDR2 is FQNEAQ. The DNA of the CDR3 is TGTGCCAGCAGCCTAGCCCGGGGGGCGGGCGGCTACACCTTC. Amino acids: CASSLARGAGGYTF.

V gene TRBV2 combines with J gene TRBJ1-1; 8 bases align to TRBD1. Germline V gene lookup returns CDR1 SNHLY and CDR2 FYNNEI. J lost 0 bases, V lost 9 bases, and 9 bases had no gene match. This CDR3 is built from 15 residues. In nucleotides, the CDR3 is TGTGCCAGGAGCTACGGGACAGGCCTGAACACTGAAGCTTTCTTT. Its protein product is CARSYGTGLNTEAFF.

The rearrangement links TRBV12-5 to TRBJ2-1; 9 nucleotides line up with TRBD1. In germline, CDR1 is LGHNT, CDR2 FRNRAP. The junction had 5 bases not matched to a gene; V was cut back by 6 bases and J by 2 bases. The CDR3 loop spans 15 amino acids. In nucleotides, the CDR3 is TGTGCTAGTGGCCGCGGGACAGGGACCTACAATGAGCAGTTCTTC. As protein: CASGRGTGTYNEQFF.

The chain recombines TRBV7-8 with TRBJ1-4, with 12 bases identical to TRBD1. Germline values: CDR1 SGHVS, CDR2 FQNEAQ. The CDR3 contains 17 residues. J lost 6 bases, V lost 5 bases, and 10 bases had no gene match. The CDR3 spells CASSQLGTGGVDEKLFF. The CDR3 region has the DNA TGTGCCAGCAGCCAGTTGGGGACAGGGGGCGTTGATGAAAAACTGTTTTTT.

This chain connects TRBV7-8 to TRBJ1-2, with D perhaps matching TRBD1 (6 bases). Germline V gene data show CDR1 as SGHVS and CDR2 as FQNEAQ. The germline V and J ends were trimmed by 6 bases and 4 bases, with 21 bases remaining between them. The CDR3 contains 16 residues. CDR3 in DNA: TGTGCCAGCAGTTACAATCTGATAGGGGGGGGCTATGGCTACACCTTC. It encodes CASSYNLIGGGYGYTF. The variable domain in full, completed from reference TRBV7-8 and TRBJ1-2, reads GAGVSQSPRYKVAKRGQDVALRCDPISGHVSLFWYQQALGQGPEFLTYFQNEAQLDKSGLPSDRFFAERPEGSVSTLKIQRTQQEDSAVYLCASSYNLIGGGYGYTFGSGTRLTVV.

This rearrangement joins TRBV29-1 to TRBJ2-7; 11 bases fit TRBD1. The CDR3 length is 14 residues. CDR1 SQVTM and CDR2 ANQGSEA come from the germline V gene. J was trimmed by 7 bases and V by 7 bases; bases with no gene match: 12. CDR3 sequence reads: CSAGWDRGSEEQYF. DNA for the CDR3: TGCAGCGCGGGCTGGGACAGGGGGTCTGAAGAGCAGTACTTC.

The chain uses TRBV12-3 or TRBV12-4 and TRBJ1-2; no definite D call. V was shortened by 3 bases and J by 1 base, with 6 bases between the two germline ends. The length of the CDR3 is 13 residues. The CDR3 is CASSLGLNYGYTF. DNA for the CDR3: TGTGCCAGCAGTTTGGGCCTTAACTATGGCTACACCTTC.

This CDR3 reads CASSSEPGALVYEQYF. The CDR3 bases are TGTGCCAGCAGCTCGGAGCCAGGGGCCCTTGTTTACGAGCAGTACTTC. The chain carries TRBV4-2 and TRBJ2-7; possibly TRBD1 for D (6 bases). The V end lost 5 bases, the J end lost 4 bases, and 21 bases lay between the germline ends. The CDR3 extends over 16 amino acids. The V gene's germline CDR1 is LGHNA and CDR2 YNFKEQ.